Sequencing of this TCR beta chain was carried out in a study of persistence of HIV-infected CD4 T cells. The libraries were made with immunoSEQ version 4 in survey mode. The protocol was immunoSEQ multiplex PCR, while the TCRdb copy is restricted to in-frame clones and leaves out a portion. The sample holds some 31,000 clones, about four fifths seen once. Notes on this clone: Antigen: not known.

The stimulus was lysate of CMV-infected fibroblasts, 8.5 to 10 ug/mL. Sorted nonresponding memory CD4+ T cells were CD40L-negative, CD69-negative, CD45RO-high. V lost 3 bases and J 7 bases, leaving 24 bases between the germline ends. The CDR3 runs to 18 residues. CDR1 and CDR2 from the germline V gene are LNHNV and YYDKDF (reference sequence). This clonotype was sampled from an adult man with HIV who was CMV-seropositive. The sequences come from CD4+ T cells sorted from PBMCs after roughly 18-hour stimulation, collected from a patient who received antiretroviral therapy. This chain joins TRBV15 and TRBJ1-4; weak D call: TRBD1 (5 bases). CDR3 bases: TGTGCCACCAGCAGCCCCCTTGCGGGGGAAGGTCACGGTGAAAAACTGTTTTTT. Its translation is CATSSPLAGEGHGEKLFF.